The 29 T cell receptor beta chains below all came from one sample that was sequenced in a study of OX40 agonist ivuxolimab in advanced cancers. The protocol was immunoSEQ multiplex PCR, while the TCRdb copy is restricted to in-frame clones and leaves out a portion. Altogether roughly 77,000 clones are present, 85% to 90% being singletons, with the ten largest covering 2% to 3%. Sample: CD4+ or CD8+ T cells sorted from blood, taken in a trial of the OX40 agonist ivuxolimab. The source is an adult with an advanced solid tumor such as melanoma, head and neck, liver or kidney cancer.

About this clone: Other DNA sequences of this sample code for an identical CDR3. This sequence joins TRBV30 and TRBJ2-7; unclear D gene. Germline V CDR1 and CDR2: GTSNPN, SVGIG (reference sequence). The CDR3 runs to 10 residues. Trimming cost V 5 bases and J 7 bases, with 9 bases left between them. Here the CDR3 reads CAWGGYEQYF. DNA of the CDR3: TGTGCCTGGGGTGGATATGAGCAGTACTTC. The variable domain in full, with the rest retrieved from reference TRBV30 and TRBJ2-7, is SQTIHQWPATLVQPVGSPLSLECTVEGTSNPNLYWYRQAAGRGLQLLFYSVGIGQISSEVPQNLSASRPQDRQFILSSKKLLLSDSGFYLCAWGGYEQYFGPGTRLTVT.

The CDR3 protein is CASSPLSGTPMNTEAFF. CDR3 in DNA: TGTGCCAGCAGCCCTCTGAGCGGAACGCCGATGAACACTGAAGCTTTCTTT. The J gene is TRBJ1-1, the V gene TRBV5-6; unclear D gene. The V gene lost 4 bases and the J gene lost 0 bases, with 19 bases spanning the gap. This CDR3 is built from 17 residues. The germline CDR1 and CDR2 sequences are SGHDT and YYEEEE. Full variable domain (remainder filled in from reference TRBV5-6 and TRBJ1-1): DAGVTQSPTHLIKTRGQQVTLRCSPKSGHDTVSWYQQALGQGPQFIFQYYEEEERQRGNFPDRFSGHQFPNYSSELNVNALLLGDSALYLCASSPLSGTPMNTEAFFGQGTRLTVV.

The chain links TRBV28 to TRBJ1-6; 10 bases agree with TRBD1. This CDR3 is built from 15 residues. Germline V gene data show CDR1 as MDHEN and CDR2 as SYDVKM. Unmatched junction bases numbered 7, after V lost 6 bases and J lost 8 bases. In DNA, the CDR3 is TGTGCCAGCAGCACGGGACAGGGGAGGGATTCACCCCTCCACTTT. It is translated as CASSTGQGRDSPLHF.

This chain joins TRBV6-1 and TRBJ1-2; TRBD1 matches 9 bases. The CDR3 extends over 14 amino acids. V lost 4 bases and J lost 6; bases outside the gene matches: 6. Germline CDR1 reads MNHNS; CDR2 reads SASEGT. The CDR3 DNA reads as TGTGCCAGCAGTGTTATGGGGACAGGGAATGGCTACACCTTC. This translates into CASSVMGTGNGYTF.

V is TRBV9 and J is TRBJ1-1; no firm D call. The CDR3 runs 14 residues. Germline lookup yields CDR1 SGDLS and CDR2 YYNGEE. Deletions cut 2 bases from V and 5 bases from J, with 13 bases between. The CDR3 DNA reads as TGTGCCAGCAGCGTCGGTGGGAGGGAAACTGAAGCTTTCTTT. It yields the protein CASSVGGRETEAFF.

The V gene is TRBV5-4, the J gene TRBJ2-2; 11 bases are a match to TRBD1. V was clipped by 4 bases and J by 5 bases; unmatched bases: 7. The CDR3 spans 16 residues. The germline V gene has CDR1 SGHNT and CDR2 YYREEE (reference sequence). CDR3 in amino acids: CASSVGQGAGTGELFF. In DNA, the CDR3 is TGTGCCAGCAGCGTCGGACAGGGGGCAGGGACCGGGGAGCTGTTTTTT.

V usage is TRBV5-1 and J usage is TRBJ1-1; D is uncertain. Per the germline V gene, CDR1 is SGHRS and CDR2 is YFSETQ. The CDR3 has 14 residues. With 4 bases removed from V and 0 bases from J, the gap between germline ends came to 10 bases. CDR3 DNA: TGCGCCAGCAGCCCCGGGGTCATGAACACTGAAGCTTTCTTT. It is translated as CASSPGVMNTEAFF.

The CDR3 nucleotides are TGTGCCATCAGTTCCGGGACGGCGAACACCGGGGAGCTGTTTTTT. Translation: CAISSGTANTGELFF. This rearrangement joins TRBV10-3 to TRBJ2-2; D may correspond to TRBD1 or TRBD2 (5 bases each). This CDR3 region has 15 residues. The germline V gene has CDR1 ENHRY and CDR2 SYGVKD. V lost 5 bases to trimming and J lost 0 bases, with 10 bases between them.

A few counts support this clone. V gene TRBV6-5 combines with J gene TRBJ1-2; 8 bases fit TRBD1. J lost 8 bases, V lost 6 bases, and 8 bases had no gene match. CDR3 length: 13 amino acids. Germline CDR1 MNHEY, CDR2 SVGAGI. CDR3 sequence (DNA): TGTGCCAGCAGCAGACAGGGGACTGAGGGCTACACCTTC. Translation: CASSRQGTEGYTF.

The chain couples TRBV6-6 to TRBJ1-1; D gene ambiguous. Germline V gene lookup returns CDR1 MNHNY and CDR2 SVGAGI (reference sequence). V was clipped by 7 bases and J by 2 bases, with 11 bases between them. This CDR3 is built from 13 residues. CDR3 DNA sequence: TGTGCCAGCAACCCACAAGTTAACACTGAAGCTTTCTTT. The encoded protein is CASNPQVNTEAFF.

The gene calls are TRBV28 and TRBJ1-4; unclear D gene. The CDR3 spans 14 residues. V was cut by 2 bases and J by 8 bases, with 12 bases left in between. Germline V gives CDR1 MDHEN, CDR2 SYDVKM. The CDR3 loop reads CASSLGRMGEKLFF. Here the CDR3 DNA reads TGTGCCAGCAGTTTAGGTCGGATGGGCGAAAAACTGTTTTTT.

The chain joins TRBV6-5 to TRBJ2-7, with 10 bases that match TRBD1. The ends lost 2 bases at V and 2 bases at J; junction bases unmatched: 3. The CDR3 is 15 amino acids. The germline CDR1 and CDR2 sequences are MNHEY and SVGAGI. CDR3 in amino acids: CASSYRDRGPYEQYF. The CDR3 nucleotides read TGTGCCAGCAGTTACCGGGACAGGGGACCCTACGAGCAGTACTTC.

This sequence joins TRBV5-1 and TRBJ2-5; D gene ambiguous. The CDR3 consists of 14 residues. Trimming took 5 bases from V and 3 from J, leaving 14 bases between them. Per the germline V gene, CDR1 is SGHRS and CDR2 is YFSETQ. The CDR3 DNA sequence: TGCGCCAGCAGTATTGGTGGGCTCAAAGAGACCCAGTACTTC. Translating it yields CASSIGGLKETQYF.

CDR3 in amino acids: CASSLGQGRNTEAFF. CDR3 in DNA: TGCGCCAGCAGCTTGGGGCAGGGTCGGAACACTGAAGCTTTCTTT. The V and J genes are TRBV5-1 and TRBJ1-1, with TRBD1 as a possible D gene (5 bases). The CDR3 has 15 residues. CDR1 is SGHRS and CDR2 is YFSETQ in the germline V gene. V lost 0 bases and J lost 1, with 10 bases in between.

V gene TRBV30 combines with J gene TRBJ1-2; perhaps TRBD1 as D (5 bases). The CDR3 length is 12 residues. Trimming removed 7 bases at V and 8 bases at J, with 17 bases between. CDR1 is GTSNPN and CDR2 is SVGIG in the germline V gene (reference sequence). The CDR3 sequence: CASSLTRGGYTF. The CDR3 DNA sequence: TGTGCCTCCTCCTTGACGAGGGGAGGCTACACCTTC.

This chain connects TRBV6-6 to TRBJ2-2, with D possibly called TRBD1 or TRBD2 (5 bases each). The V and J ends lost 6 bases and 7 bases respectively, with 15 bases between them. Germline values: CDR1 MNHNY, CDR2 SVGAGI (reference sequence). CDR3 length: 14 residues. The CDR3 spells CASRAEGFSGELFF. CDR3 nucleotides: TGTGCCAGCAGGGCTGAGGGGTTCAGCGGGGAGCTGTTTTTT.

The rearrangement uses TRBV19 and TRBJ1-6; maybe TRBD1 (5 bases). CDR1 and CDR2 from the germline V gene are LNHDA and SQIVND (reference sequence). This CDR3 is built from 17 residues. V gave up 5 bases and J gave up 2 bases, with 16 bases separating them. Here the CDR3 DNA reads TGTGCCAGTAGTGGGGCCGTGGAAAGCCCCTATAATTCACCCCTCCACTTT. Translated, it gives CASSGAVESPYNSPLHF.

The chain combines TRBV7-8 with TRBJ2-4; D gene unclear. Trimming took off 7 bases at V and 2 bases at J, with 18 bases between the two ends. Germline CDR1 SGHVS, CDR2 FQNEAQ. The CDR3 contains 16 residues. The CDR3 loop is CASTSWGERTKNIQYF. In nucleotides, the CDR3 is TGTGCCAGCACCTCCTGGGGTGAAAGGACCAAAAACATTCAGTACTTC.

This clone is a singleton in its sample. This sequence joins TRBV9 and TRBJ2-2; 10 nucleotides match TRBD2. V gave up 4 bases and J gave up 2 bases; unmatched junction bases: 11. Germline V gene sequence: CDR1 SGDLS, CDR2 YYNGEE. The CDR3 loop spans 18 amino acids. This CDR3 reads CASSTGLAAISNTGELFF. Here the CDR3 DNA reads TGTGCCAGCAGCACCGGACTAGCGGCAATATCTAACACCGGGGAGCTGTTTTTT.

The rearrangement links TRBV7-2 to TRBJ1-1, with D unclear. Germline assignment: CDR1 SGHTA and CDR2 FQGNSA. The CDR3 has 17 residues. V shed 1 base and J shed 1 base, with 16 bases lying between them. This CDR3 reads CASSLVSVRSENTEAFF. CDR3 DNA: TGTGCCAGCAGCTTAGTTTCAGTGCGAAGTGAGAACACTGAAGCTTTCTTT.

This chain uses TRBV11-2 with TRBJ1-1, with 9 bases identical to TRBD1. J was trimmed by 5 bases and V by 1 base; bases with no gene match: 5. The CDR3 has 15 residues. Germline CDR1 reads SGHAT; CDR2 reads FQNNGV. DNA for the CDR3: TGTGCCAGCAGCTTAGGGGACAGGGAAACAACTGAAGCTTTCTTT. The encoded protein is CASSLGDRETTEAFF.

This rearrangement joins TRBV10-3 to TRBJ1-5; no clear D gene. The CDR3 spans 12 residues. V was cut by 4 bases and J by 3 bases, with 4 bases left in between. Germline assignment: CDR1 ENHRY and CDR2 SYGVKD. The CDR3 DNA reads as TGTGCCATCAGTGCAAACAATCAGCCCCAGCATTTT. Translated, it gives CAISANNQPQHF.

The chain combines TRBV7-2 with TRBJ2-1, with 7 bases fitting TRBD2. CDR3 length: 13 residues. Germline V gives CDR1 SGHTA, CDR2 FQGNSA. Trimming removed 6 bases from V and 6 bases from J; junction bases left unmatched: 5. CDR3 residues: CASRLASGNEQFF. The CDR3, as DNA: TGTGCCAGCAGACTAGCGAGCGGCAATGAGCAGTTCTTC.

The rearrangement uses TRBV11-2 and TRBJ2-1, with D perhaps matching TRBD2 (7 bases). Trimming left V 5 bases short and J 5 bases short, with 13 bases between. The CDR3 runs to 14 residues. CDR1 is SGHAT, CDR2 FQNNGV, per germline. The DNA for the CDR3 is TGTGCCAGCAGCCGCGGGGGCACCCACAATGAGCAGTTCTTC. Translated: CASSRGGTHNEQFF.

The chain combines TRBV7-9 with TRBJ2-7; D not certain. V shed 1 base and J shed 3 bases, with 7 bases lying between them. The CDR3 is 13 amino acids. CDR1 SEHNR and CDR2 FQNEAQ come from the germline V gene (reference sequence). This CDR3 is CASSLVWNYEQYF. The CDR3 coding sequence is TGTGCCAGCAGCTTAGTGTGGAACTACGAGCAGTACTTC. Supplemented by reference TRBV7-9 and TRBJ2-7, the full variable domain reads DTGVSQNPRHKITKRGQNVTFRCDPISEHNRLYWYRQTLGQGPEFLTYFQNEAQLEKSRLLSDRFSAERPKGSFSTLEIQRTEQGDSAMYLCASSLVWNYEQYFGPGTRLTVT.

The chain employs TRBV5-6 and TRBJ1-2; 7 bases are a match to TRBD1. The germline gives CDR1 SGHDT, CDR2 YYEEEE. Trimming removed 2 bases from V and 7 bases from J; junction bases left unmatched: 2. This CDR3 is built from 12 residues. The CDR3 region is CASSFAGGGYTF. The CDR3 bases are TGTGCCAGCAGCTTTGCAGGGGGTGGCTACACCTTC. Drawing the rest from reference TRBV5-6 and TRBJ1-2, the complete variable domain is DAGVTQSPTHLIKTRGQQVTLRCSPKSGHDTVSWYQQALGQGPQFIFQYYEEEERQRGNFPDRFSGHQFPNYSSELNVNALLLGDSALYLCASSFAGGGYTFGSGTRLTVV.

This clone was counted only a few times. This chain connects TRBV5-1 to TRBJ1-1; no clear D gene. The germline V and J ends were trimmed by 1 base and 7 bases, with 8 bases remaining between them. Germline CDR1 is SGHRS and CDR2 is YFSETQ. The length of the CDR3 is 12 residues. The CDR3 nucleotides are TGCGCCAGCAGCTTGACGAAGGATGAAGCTTTCTTT. It encodes CASSLTKDEAFF.

In its sample, this clone was seen once. J is TRBJ2-1 and V is TRBV6-1, with D perhaps matching TRBD1 (6 bases). The germline V gene encodes CDR1 MNHNS and CDR2 SASEGT. The V gene lost 3 bases and the J gene lost 1 base, with 13 bases spanning the gap. There are 16 residues in the CDR3. CDR3 protein: CASSEAYRVSYNEQFF. CDR3 DNA: TGTGCCAGCAGTGAGGCTTACAGGGTTTCCTACAATGAGCAGTTCTTC.

The rearrangement uses TRBV7-9 and TRBJ1-5, with D uncertain. V lost 3 bases, J lost 6 bases, and 6 bases lay in between. CDR3 size: 12 residues. CDR1 and CDR2 from the germline V gene are SEHNR and FQNEAQ (reference sequence). CDR3 sequence: CASSLPSQPQHF. The CDR3 region has the DNA TGTGCCAGCAGCTTGCCGAGTCAGCCCCAGCATTTT.